These 17 T cell receptor beta chains were all obtained from the same sample, sequenced in a study of Ad26.COV2.S vaccination and SARS-CoV-2 variants. Data came from immunoSEQ multiplex PCR; TCRdb stores just in-frame clones and leaves some out. In the table there are hundreds of thousands of clones, roughly nine tenths of which are singletons. Treatment described: over 15 received Ad26.COV2.S at low or high dose, single or two shots; 5 received placebo; per-sample allocation not given. All samples were drawn on day 63, counting from the first vaccine or placebo injection. The specimen was peripheral blood, collected in a trial of Ad26.COV2.S vaccine versus placebo. The receptors were sampled from a person aged 18-60 years who received the Ad26.COV2.S COVID-19 vaccine or a placebo.

The chain combines TRBV18 with TRBJ2-7, with D perhaps matching TRBD1 or TRBD2 (6 bases each). The V and J ends lost 2 bases and 7 bases respectively, with 21 bases between them. The CDR3 spans 16 residues. CDR1 is KGHSH, CDR2 LQKENI, per germline. The CDR3 reads CASSPGEGGWGSEQYF. For the CDR3, the DNA is TGTGCCAGCTCACCAGGAGAGGGGGGTTGGGGTTCGGAGCAGTACTTC.

The chain is built from TRBV28 and TRBJ1-4; 8 positions match TRBD1. There are 14 residues in the CDR3. With 3 bases clipped from V and 7 bases from J, the junction kept 4 bases outside the gene matches. Germline CDR1 reads MDHEN; CDR2 reads SYDVKM. The CDR3 nucleotides read TGTGCCAGCAGTTTCCAGGGGGCCGGTGAAAAACTGTTTTTT. Its protein product is CASSFQGAGEKLFF.

J is TRBJ2-7 and V is TRBV9; 9 bases match TRBD2. The CDR3 consists of 14 residues. From germline, CDR1 is SGDLS and CDR2 YYNGEE. V was pared by 0 bases and J by 5 bases, with 3 bases of the junction left unmatched. CDR3 in amino acids: CASSVEIAGDEQYF. CDR3 sequence (DNA): TGTGCCAGCAGCGTAGAGATAGCGGGGGACGAGCAGTACTTC.

The chain uses TRBV9 and TRBJ2-5; D may be TRBD2 (7 bases). The V end lost 4 bases, the J end lost 5 bases, and 21 bases lay between the germline ends. Germline assignment: CDR1 SGDLS and CDR2 YYNGEE. This CDR3 spans 16 amino acids. The CDR3 bases are TGTGCCAGCAGCCCCCTCCCATCGGCGGGGGCGGAGACCCAGTACTTC. Its protein is CASSPLPSAGAETQYF.

This rearrangement joins TRBV20-1 to TRBJ2-3; 8 bases are a match to TRBD1. The J segment lost 5 bases and the V segment lost 3 bases, leaving 7 bases of the junction unmatched. This CDR3 has 14 amino acids. Germline lookup yields CDR1 DFQATT and CDR2 SNEGSKA (reference sequence). The CDR3 sequence is CSASRQGAQDTQYF. As DNA, the CDR3 is TGCAGTGCTAGTAGGCAGGGGGCACAAGATACGCAGTATTTT.

The chain combines TRBV2 with TRBJ2-2; D is ambiguous. The germline CDR1 and CDR2 sequences are SNHLY and FYNNEI. Trimming pared 1 base from V and 4 bases from J, leaving 4 bases between. The CDR3 is made up of 13 amino acids. The CDR3 DNA sequence: TGTGCCAGCAGTGAAGTTCGCACCGGGGAGCTGTTTTTT. Translated, it gives CASSEVRTGELFF.

The V gene is TRBV7-2, the J gene TRBJ1-5; no reliable D call. Trimming shortened V by 5 bases and J by 10 bases, and 24 bases separated the two germline ends. The CDR3 loop spans 16 amino acids. The V gene's germline CDR1 is SGHTA and CDR2 FQGNSA. The CDR3: CASSPRGPTMREPQHF. The CDR3 region has the DNA TGTGCCAGCAGCCCCCGAGGTCCGACGATGAGGGAACCCCAGCATTTT.

This clone was observed a single time. V gene TRBV5-6 combines with J gene TRBJ2-7; TRBD1 aligns across 7 bases. The V and J ends lost 3 bases and 1 base, in that order; junction bases with no gene match: 7. Germline V gene data show CDR1 as SGHDT and CDR2 as YYEEEE. There are 15 residues in the CDR3. The chain's CDR3 is CASSYRTGKSYEQYV. The CDR3, as DNA: TGTGCCAGCAGCTATAGGACAGGCAAATCCTACGAGCAGTACGTC.

In nucleotides, the CDR3 is TGTGCCAGCAGCGAGGACACTTACACAGATACGCAGTATTTT. Its protein product is CASSEDTYTDTQYF. This sequence joins TRBV11-3 and TRBJ2-3; D might be TRBD1 (5 bases). This CDR3 comprises 14 residues. Trimming took off 5 bases at V and 2 bases at J, with 11 bases between the two ends. CDR1 and CDR2 (germline): SGHNT, YENEEA.

The V gene is TRBV4-3, the J gene TRBJ2-5; D gene unclear. This CDR3 is built from 13 residues. The V end was cut by 0 bases, the J end by 4 bases, with 6 bases between. The germline V gene encodes CDR1 LGHNA and CDR2 YSLEER. The CDR3 here is CASSQDRGETQYF. DNA for the CDR3: TGCGCCAGCAGCCAAGACAGAGGAGAGACCCAGTACTTC.

This clone has just one count. The V call is TRBV5-6, the J call TRBJ1-1, with D maybe TRBD1 (6 bases). This CDR3 contains 16 residues. V was trimmed by 2 bases and J by 4 bases, leaving 18 bases between them. Germline CDR1 is SGHDT and CDR2 is YYEEEE. The DNA of the CDR3 is TGTGCCAGCAGCTTTAAGCCTAACAGGGTTGCCACTGAAGCTTTCTTT. Translating it yields CASSFKPNRVATEAFF.

V usage is TRBV5-5 and J usage is TRBJ2-5; D not certain. CDR3 length: 14 residues. V was trimmed by 0 bases and J by 4 bases, leaving 10 bases between them. CDR1 is SGHKS, CDR2 YYEKEE, per germline (reference sequence). The CDR3 loop is CASSLGASGETQYF. Here the CDR3 DNA reads TGTGCCAGCAGCTTGGGAGCCTCCGGAGAGACCCAGTACTTC. The full variable domain, completed using reference TRBV5-5 and TRBJ2-5, is DAGVTQSPTHLIKTRGQQVTLRCSPISGHKSVSWYQQVLGQGPQFIFQYYEKEERGRGNFPDRFSARQFPNYSSELNVNALLLGDSALYLCASSLGASGETQYFGPGTRLLVL.

A remark on this clone: Other DNA sequences in the same sample also yield this CDR3. The chain links TRBV9 to TRBJ1-1; the D is unclear. Germline CDR1 and CDR2: SGDLS and YYNGEE. This CDR3 contains 13 residues. The V end lost 0 bases, the J end lost 2 bases, and 5 bases lay between the germline ends. The chain's CDR3 is CASSVGANTEAFF. DNA for the CDR3: TGTGCCAGCAGCGTAGGAGCCAACACTGAAGCTTTCTTT.

J is TRBJ2-2 and V is TRBV9, with no clear D. The CDR3 consists of 17 residues. CDR1 SGDLS and CDR2 YYNGEE come from the germline V gene. V shed 5 bases and J shed 8 bases, with 25 bases lying between them. The CDR3 reads CASSPVVGSKRSGELFF. CDR3 nucleotide sequence: TGTGCCAGCAGTCCGGTTGTAGGGTCGAAGAGGTCAGGGGAGCTGTTTTTT.

The chain uses TRBV30 and TRBJ1-3; D is unclear. V was trimmed by 2 bases and J by 4 bases, leaving 3 bases between them. Per germline, CDR1 GTSNPN and CDR2 SVGIG (reference sequence). This CDR3 is built from 11 residues. This CDR3 reads CAWSKGNTIYF. In DNA, the CDR3 is TGTGCCTGGAGTAAAGGAAACACCATATATTTT.

CDR3 residues: CASSQVYGVGWNTEAFF. CDR3 nucleotides: TGCGCCAGCAGCCAAGTGTACGGGGTCGGGTGGAACACTGAAGCTTTCTTT. The genes are TRBV4-3 and TRBJ1-1; the D is unclear. Per germline, CDR1 LGHNA and CDR2 YSLEER. Trimming stripped 1 base from V and 1 base from J, with 16 bases between. CDR3 length equals 17 residues.

The J gene is TRBJ2-5, the V gene TRBV24-1; D gene ambiguous. The CDR3 sequence is 12 residues long. From germline, CDR1 is KGHDR and CDR2 SFDVKD. V gave up 0 bases and J gave up 2 bases, with 0 bases separating them. The CDR3 DNA sequence: TGTGCCACCAGTGATTTGCAAGAGACCCAGTACTTC. This sequence encodes CATSDLQETQYF.